The following is a TCR beta chain sequence with its context. What it binds is not known. The data were obtained in a study of shared clonotypes between healthy human individuals. Study-level information: The composition of the donors was a couple of women and a few men aged 18 to 49.

TCRdb's table, derived via immunoSEQ multiplex PCR, lists solely in-frame clones and lacks some. Among about 380,000 clones listed, approximately 97% were seen once. Study-wide points: In contrast to clonotypes shared by all four donors, non-shared clonotypes had lower generation probabilities.

The sequencing input was memory CD8+ T cells sorted from blood. Subset described: CD45RO+ cells pooled with CCR7-negative TemRA cells. The clonotype comes from a man aged 25-45 years in good health.

CDR3 residues: CASSLGTTPDTQYF. The DNA of the CDR3 is TGCGCCAGCAGCTTGGGGACCACACCAGATACGCAGTATTTT. The chain couples TRBV5-1 to TRBJ2-3; D is ambiguous. CDR1 is SGHRS and CDR2 is YFSETQ in the germline V gene. The V and J ends lost 0 bases and 4 bases respectively, with 9 bases between them. The CDR3 sequence is 14 residues long.